The clone carrying this TCR beta chain was found many times. Its cognate antigen is unknown. This CDR3 has 15 residues. Germline loops: CDR1 MNHNS, CDR2 SASEGT. V lost 7 bases to trimming and J lost 0 bases; unmatched junction nucleotides: 5. This entry belongs to a study of glioma-infiltrating T cells. Study-wide findings and caveats: CDR3 overlap between tissue and blood was very small. Non-neoplastic patients had below-expected tissue-blood divergence, while all gliomas exceeded expectation.

Using RNA template, CDR3s of TCR alpha and beta were amplified with iRepertoire arm-PCR. For one-step reverse transcription and amplification, 100-400 ng of tissue mRNA or PBMC total RNA was used. From the multiplex PCR reads, TCRdb called clonotypes with MiXCR, one entry per CDR3 protein. Of 100,000 to 150,000 distinct CDR3 sequences listed, 20% to 25% are singletons. This sequence originates from a human donor with low-grade glioma or glioblastoma, undergoing nonglioma brain surgery, or in good health (not recorded which). Material for sequencing was glioma tissue, nonneoplastic brain tissue, or PBMCs (not recorded which). This chain connects TRBV6-1 to TRBJ1-1; 10 bases agree with TRBD1. Here the CDR3 reads CASTRQGAMNTEAFF. The CDR3 DNA is TGTGCCAGCACGAGACAGGGGGCGATGAACACTGAAGCTTTCTTT.